This TCR beta chain stems from a study of T cells in Graves' hyperthyroidism and ophthalmopathy. In this sample, this clonotype turned up a few times. Patients aged 18 to 65 with hyperthyroidism were newly diagnosed, with duration under 2 months. V was clipped by 4 bases and J by 0 bases; unmatched bases: 11. Germline V gene lookup returns CDR1 WNHNN and CDR2 SYGVQD (reference sequence). CDR3 length: 18 amino acids. Researchers took RNA transcripts and amplified the TCR beta CDR3 regions from them. The HTBI primer set was used in a first-round RT-PCR of the TCR CDR3. MiXCR, applied by TCRdb to the multiplex PCR reads, yields one record per CDR3 protein. The table records more than 300,000 distinct CDR3 sequences, approximately 17% of them present only once.

Sequenced material: blood. V is TRBV10-1 and J is TRBJ2-1; TRBD1 agrees at 8 bases. The origin of this receptor is a woman in her twenties or thirties with Graves' hyperthyroidism that later progressed to Graves' ophthalmopathy. DNA for the CDR3: TGCGCCAGCAGTGGGAGTTGGACAGGGTTGCGCTCCTACAATGAGCAGTTCTTC. Translating gives CASSGSWTGLRSYNEQFF.